This entry is about one TCR beta chain. Its specificity is unknown. The data belong to a study of blood T cells in healthy people across ages. Every donor contributed ten milliliters of peripheral blood by blood draw. Germline assignment: CDR1 SNHLY and CDR2 FYNNEI. V lost 8 bases to trimming and J lost 3 bases, with 11 bases between them. This CDR3 has 12 residues. The study's findings and limits: TCR beta diversity correlated strongly with naive T cell percentage.

Combining a sample-barcoded 5' primer with a J-beta primer mix, a second PCR ran for about 6 to 11 cycles. Every sample gave at least 2.5 million paired-end reads containing CDR3. TCRdb re-analysed the 5' RACE reads in MiXCR, keeping a single row per CDR3 protein. The table has about 1,400,000 distinct CDR3 sequences, roughly 40% seen once. J is TRBJ2-7 and V is TRBV2, with D possibly being TRBD2 (5 bases). This sequence originates from a woman between 18 and 29 years old in good health. Sequenced sample: blood. The chain's CDR3 is CASGGLYYEQYF. In DNA, the CDR3 is TGTGCCAGCGGCGGGCTATACTACGAGCAGTACTTC.